One and the same sample provided the 23 T cell receptor beta chains below, sequenced in a study of CD8 T cells in Susac syndrome. A quantity of about 0.5 to 1 ug RNA underwent reverse transcription using random hexamers. TCRdb processed the immunoSEQ multiplex PCR reads anew with MiXCR; each CDR3 protein has one entry. Here the sample spans 150,000 or so distinct CDR3 sequences, approximately 95% being singletons. Sequencing was done on a sample of CD4+ T cells from PBMCs. These receptors were obtained from a human donor with Susac syndrome.

The rearrangement links TRBV14 to TRBJ1-4; D possibly corresponds to TRBD1 (5 bases). The V end was cut by 2 bases, the J end by 8 bases, with 12 bases between. CDR3 length: 14 residues. The germline V gene encodes CDR1 SGHDN and CDR2 FVKESK. DNA of the CDR3: TGTGCCAGCAGCCAACGGGGACGTGGAGAAAAACTGTTTTTT. It specifies CASSQRGRGEKLFF.

The chain links TRBV3-1 to TRBJ1-2, with 7 bases aligning to TRBD1. The trim removed 6 bases at V and 8 bases at J, leaving 9 bases unmatched. Germline CDR1 reads LGHDT; CDR2 reads YNNKEL (reference sequence). The CDR3 is 13 residues long. CDR3 residues: CASRIQGRSGYTF. CDR3 bases: TGTGCCAGCAGAATACAGGGGCGATCGGGCTACACCTTC. The variable domain in full, with the rest retrieved from reference TRBV3-1 and TRBJ1-2, is DTAVSQTPKYLVTQMGNDKSIKCEQNLGHDTMYWYKQDSKKFLKIMFSYNNKELIINETVPNRFSPKSPDKAHLNLHINSLELGDSAVYFCASRIQGRSGYTFGSGTRLTVV.

The chain uses TRBV20-1 and TRBJ2-5; D remains unclear. The CDR3 extends over 11 amino acids. In germline, CDR1 is DFQATT, CDR2 SNEGSKA (reference sequence). With 3 bases removed from V and 5 bases from J, the gap between germline ends came to 7 bases. CDR3 sequence reads: CSASDGETQYF. In DNA, the CDR3 is TGCAGTGCTAGCGATGGGGAGACCCAGTACTTC.

This clonotype was seen a single time. This rearrangement joins TRBV3-1 to TRBJ2-7; weak D call: TRBD1 (6 bases). Trimming shortened V by 5 bases and J by 3 bases, and 14 bases separated the two germline ends. Germline CDR1 LGHDT, CDR2 YNNKEL (reference sequence). This CDR3 spans 14 amino acids. The CDR3 DNA sequence: TGTGCCAGCAGCTCTCGGACAGTGGGCTACGAGCAGTACTTC. It is translated as CASSSRTVGYEQYF.

The genes are TRBV27 and TRBJ2-1; 8 positions agree with TRBD2. The CDR3 extends over 14 amino acids. Germline V CDR1 and CDR2: MNHEY, SMNVEV (reference sequence). J lost 2 bases, V lost 11 bases, and 8 bases had no gene match. The CDR3 reads CAQPGGLAYNEQFF. CDR3 coding DNA: TGTGCCCAGCCGGGGGGACTAGCCTACAATGAGCAGTTCTTC.

The chain is built from TRBV28 and TRBJ2-4; 11 positions agree with TRBD1. V was clipped by 6 bases and J by 5 bases; unmatched bases: 9. CDR1 is MDHEN and CDR2 is SYDVKM in the germline V gene. CDR3 length: 16 residues. For the CDR3, the DNA is TGTGCCAGCAGCCGCACCGGACAGGGGGCGGAAAACATTCAGTACTTC. Translated: CASSRTGQGAENIQYF.

The chain combines TRBV6-2 or TRBV6-3 with TRBJ2-4; TRBD1 matches 8 bases. The V and J ends lost 5 bases and 5 bases, in that order; junction bases with no gene match: 8. Germline V lookup: CDR1 MNHEY, CDR2 SVGEGT. CDR3 size: 15 residues. CDR3 loop: CASSALRDRQNIQYF. The CDR3 region has the DNA TGTGCCAGCAGTGCCCTCCGGGACAGGCAAAACATTCAGTACTTC.

The rearrangement links TRBV28 to TRBJ2-7; possibly TRBD1 for D (5 bases). This CDR3 region has 13 residues. V was cut by 7 bases and J by 6 bases, with 16 bases left in between. Germline CDR1 is MDHEN and CDR2 is SYDVKM. For the CDR3, the DNA is TGTGCCAGCATCGAAAGGGGCGGACGCGAGCAGTACTTC. It yields the protein CASIERGGREQYF.

The chain has TRBV12-3 or TRBV12-4 and TRBJ1-1; D is unclear. Trimming stripped 3 bases from V and 7 bases from J, with 12 bases between. The CDR3 contains 13 residues. The CDR3 protein is CASSLVGSLEAFF. CDR3 nucleotides: TGTGCCAGCAGTTTGGTAGGGTCTCTTGAAGCTTTCTTT.

The chain carries TRBV30 and TRBJ1-2; D perhaps matches TRBD1 (6 bases). The CDR3 totals 12 residues. Trimming pared 3 bases from V and 4 bases from J, leaving 9 bases between. CDR1 GTSNPN and CDR2 SVGIG come from the germline V gene (reference sequence). The CDR3 loop is CAWRTGFYGYTF. CDR3 DNA sequence: TGTGCCTGGAGGACAGGCTTCTATGGCTACACCTTC.

V and J are TRBV3-1 and TRBJ2-7; 12 bases are shared with TRBD2. The CDR3 has 15 amino acids. From germline, CDR1 is LGHDT and CDR2 YNNKEL (reference sequence). V shed 5 bases and J 0 bases; nucleotides not matched to a gene: 2. The CDR3 reads CASSRTSGDSYEQYF. The CDR3 region has the DNA TGTGCCAGCAGCAGGACTAGCGGGGACTCCTACGAGCAGTACTTC.

This clonotype appeared a single time. The rearrangement uses TRBV29-1 and TRBJ1-2; the match to TRBD1 covers 7 bases. Germline V lookup: CDR1 SQVTM, CDR2 ANQGSEA. This CDR3 spans 11 amino acids. V trimming: 7 bases; J trimming: 4 bases; junction bases outside the gene matches: 3. Written as DNA, the CDR3 is TGCAGCGCCGGACAGGCCTATGGCTACACCTTC. Translated: CSAGQAYGYTF.

This chain connects TRBV7-2 to TRBJ2-5; 9 bases are a match to TRBD2. Germline lookup yields CDR1 SGHTA and CDR2 FQGNSA. There are 15 residues in the CDR3. V shed 5 bases, J shed 5 bases, and the junction held 9 bases outside the gene matches. In nucleotides, the CDR3 is TGTGCCAGCAGCACGATAGCGGGAGTAGGGGAGACCCAGTACTTC. Translating gives CASSTIAGVGETQYF.

This sequence joins TRBV2 and TRBJ2-1; 10 nucleotides match TRBD2. This CDR3 has 15 residues. In germline, CDR1 is SNHLY, CDR2 FYNNEI. J gave up 8 bases and V 7 bases, and 11 bases lay outside the gene matches. DNA of the CDR3: TGTGCCAGCACCCCGAGCGGGAGGGCCGTGGATGAGCAGTTCTTC. This codes for CASTPSGRAVDEQFF.

V and J are TRBV29-1 and TRBJ1-1, with 7 bases matching TRBD1. CDR3 length: 11 amino acids. V was clipped by 6 bases and J by 11 bases; unmatched bases: 9. Germline loops: CDR1 SQVTM, CDR2 ANQGSEA. CDR3 amino acids: CSVGVTGRAFF. The CDR3 bases are TGCAGCGTGGGTGTGACAGGGAGGGCTTTCTTT.

The chain carries TRBV15 and TRBJ2-1; 7 bases are shared with TRBD1. J gave up 9 bases and V 3 bases, and 8 bases lay outside the gene matches. The CDR3 contains 14 residues. The V gene's germline CDR1 is LNHNV and CDR2 YYDKDF (reference sequence). The CDR3 is CATSSNTRDSEQFF. CDR3 nucleotides: TGTGCCACCAGCAGCAACACTAGGGACAGTGAGCAGTTCTTC. Using reference TRBV15 and TRBJ2-1 for the parts outside the CDR3, the full variable domain is DAMVIQNPRYQVTQFGKPVTLSCSQTLNHNVMYWYQQKSSQAPKLLFHYYDKDFNNEADTPDNFQSRRPNTSFCFLDIRSPGLGDTAMYLCATSSNTRDSEQFFGPGTRLTVL.

This sequence joins TRBV29-1 and TRBJ1-3, with D possibly TRBD1 on 6 matching bases. The V end lost 6 bases, the J end lost 0 bases, and 6 bases lay between the germline ends. The CDR3 is made up of 12 amino acids. The germline CDR1 and CDR2 sequences are SQVTM and ANQGSEA. The CDR3 DNA follows: TGCAGCGTCAGGGGCTCTGGAAACACCATATATTTT. Translated: CSVRGSGNTIYF.

The chain employs TRBV3-1 and TRBJ2-1; tentatively, D is TRBD2 (6 bases). This CDR3 region has 16 residues. Per germline, CDR1 LGHDT and CDR2 YNNKEL (reference sequence). V was pared by 1 base and J by 4 bases, with 14 bases between. CDR3 nucleotide sequence: TGTGCCAGCAGCCAAGGTAGGCTAGCGCTATACAATGAGCAGTTCTTC. Translated: CASSQGRLALYNEQFF.

The chain carries TRBV3-1 and TRBJ2-2; 8 bases match TRBD1. This CDR3 is 14 amino acids long. The V gene's germline CDR1 is LGHDT and CDR2 YNNKEL (reference sequence). Germline trimming cut 2 bases from V and 4 bases from J; bases unmatched to any gene: 0. DNA for the CDR3: TGTGCCAGCAGCCAACAGGGGGCCACCGGGGAGCTGTTTTTT. Translation: CASSQQGATGELFF. Filled out from reference TRBV3-1 and TRBJ2-2, the complete variable domain reads DTAVSQTPKYLVTQMGNDKSIKCEQNLGHDTMYWYKQDSKKFLKIMFSYNNKELIINETVPNRFSPKSPDKAHLNLHINSLELGDSAVYFCASSQQGATGELFFGEGSRLTVL.

The chain carries TRBV4-2 and TRBJ2-2, with D maybe TRBD1 (5 bases). Looked up from germline, CDR1 is LGHNA and CDR2 is YNFKEQ. The ends were cut back, 0 bases at V and 7 bases at J, with 9 bases in the middle. The CDR3 extends over 14 amino acids. CDR3 amino acids: CASSQESGNGELFF. Here the CDR3 DNA reads TGTGCCAGCAGCCAAGAGTCAGGGAACGGGGAGCTGTTTTTT.

This clonotype was observed once. The chain employs TRBV18 and TRBJ2-5, with D perhaps TRBD2 (5 bases). Germline-derived CDR1 and CDR2 are KGHSH and LQKENI. Between the trimmed V and J ends, which lost 3 bases and 5 bases, there was a span of 16 bases. This CDR3 has 15 amino acids. This CDR3 is CASSPQRAESETQYF. CDR3 nucleotides: TGTGCCAGCTCACCCCAGAGGGCCGAGTCGGAGACCCAGTACTTC.

CDR3 loop: CSALTGTAQETQYF. In DNA form, the CDR3 reads TGCAGTGCTCTCACCGGGACAGCCCAAGAGACCCAGTACTTC. The chain links TRBV20-1 to TRBJ2-5, with 7 bases fitting TRBD1. With V trimmed by 5 bases and J by 1 base, 7 bases remained unmatched. The CDR3 contains 14 residues. The germline CDR1 and CDR2 sequences are DFQATT and SNEGSKA (reference sequence).

The chain combines TRBV20-1 with TRBJ2-3; no clear D. The CDR3 covers 13 residues. With 1 base removed from V and 1 base from J, the gap between germline ends came to 6 bases. Germline V gives CDR1 DFQATT, CDR2 SNEGSKA (reference sequence). The CDR3 nucleotides read TGCAGTGCTAGAGGTCGGGGCACAGATACGCAGTATTTT. Translating it yields CSARGRGTDTQYF.